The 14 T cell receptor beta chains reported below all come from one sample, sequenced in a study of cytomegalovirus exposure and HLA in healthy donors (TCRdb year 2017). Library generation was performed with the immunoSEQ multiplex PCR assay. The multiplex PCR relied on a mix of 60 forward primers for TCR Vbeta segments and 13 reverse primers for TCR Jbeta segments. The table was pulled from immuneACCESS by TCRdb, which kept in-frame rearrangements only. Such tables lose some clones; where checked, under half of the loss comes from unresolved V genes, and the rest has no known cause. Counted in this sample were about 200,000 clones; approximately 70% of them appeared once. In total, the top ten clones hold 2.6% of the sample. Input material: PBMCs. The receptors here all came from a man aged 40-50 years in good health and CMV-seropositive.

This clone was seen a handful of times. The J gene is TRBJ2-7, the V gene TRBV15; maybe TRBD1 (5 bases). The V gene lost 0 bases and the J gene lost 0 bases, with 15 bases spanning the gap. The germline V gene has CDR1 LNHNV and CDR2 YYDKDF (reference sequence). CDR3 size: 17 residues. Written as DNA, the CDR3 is TGTGCCACCAGCAGAGATAAGGGGAAACAACTCTCCTACGAGCAGTACTTC. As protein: CATSRDKGKQLSYEQYF.

The CDR3 here is CASSSGTGVPYEQYF. CDR3 bases: TGTGCCAGCAGCTCTGGGACAGGGGTTCCCTACGAGCAGTACTTC. The genes are TRBV7-2 and TRBJ2-7, with TRBD1 matching 10 bases. The CDR3 runs to 15 residues. J was trimmed by 2 bases and V by 4 bases; bases with no gene match: 5. Germline CDR1 is SGHTA and CDR2 is FQGNSA.

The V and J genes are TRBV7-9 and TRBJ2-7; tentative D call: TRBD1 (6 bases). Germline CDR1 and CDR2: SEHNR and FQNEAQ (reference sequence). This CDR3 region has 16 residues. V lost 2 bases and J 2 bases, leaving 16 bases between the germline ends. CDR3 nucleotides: TGTGCCAGCAGCTTAATCCGTGGGGGACAAGCCTACGAGCAGTACTTC. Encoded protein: CASSLIRGGQAYEQYF.

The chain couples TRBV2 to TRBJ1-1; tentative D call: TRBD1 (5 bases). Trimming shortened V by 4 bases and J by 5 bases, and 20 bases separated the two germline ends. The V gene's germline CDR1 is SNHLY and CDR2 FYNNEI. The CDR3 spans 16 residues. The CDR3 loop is CASSAFQTTAGTEAFF. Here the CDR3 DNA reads TGTGCCAGCAGTGCATTCCAGACGACAGCTGGGACTGAAGCTTTCTTT.

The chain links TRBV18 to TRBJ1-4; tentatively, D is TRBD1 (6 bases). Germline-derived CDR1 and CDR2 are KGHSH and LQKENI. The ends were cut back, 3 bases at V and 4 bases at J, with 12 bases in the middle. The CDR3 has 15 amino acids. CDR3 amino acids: CASSPRQANNEKLFF. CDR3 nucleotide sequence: TGTGCCAGCTCACCTCGACAGGCCAATAATGAAAAACTGTTTTTT.

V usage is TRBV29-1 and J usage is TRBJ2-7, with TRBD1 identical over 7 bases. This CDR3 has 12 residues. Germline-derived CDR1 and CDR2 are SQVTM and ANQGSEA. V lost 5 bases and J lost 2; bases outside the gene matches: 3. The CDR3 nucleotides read TGCAGCGTTAGGGACAGTACCTACGAGCAGTACTTC. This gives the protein CSVRDSTYEQYF.

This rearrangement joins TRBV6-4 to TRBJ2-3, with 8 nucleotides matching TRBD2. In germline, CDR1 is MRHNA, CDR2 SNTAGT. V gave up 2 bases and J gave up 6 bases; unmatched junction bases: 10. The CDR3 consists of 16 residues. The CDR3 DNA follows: TGTGCCAGCAGTGACCCCACAGCGGGGGCTGACGATACGCAGTATTTT. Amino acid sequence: CASSDPTAGADDTQYF.

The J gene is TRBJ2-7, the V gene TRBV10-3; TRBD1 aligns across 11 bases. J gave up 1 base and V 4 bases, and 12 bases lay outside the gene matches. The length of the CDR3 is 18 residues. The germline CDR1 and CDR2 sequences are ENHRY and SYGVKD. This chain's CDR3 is CAISAYGTRDRGSYEQYF. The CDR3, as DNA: TGTGCCATCAGTGCATACGGAACGCGGGACAGGGGGTCCTACGAGCAGTACTTC.

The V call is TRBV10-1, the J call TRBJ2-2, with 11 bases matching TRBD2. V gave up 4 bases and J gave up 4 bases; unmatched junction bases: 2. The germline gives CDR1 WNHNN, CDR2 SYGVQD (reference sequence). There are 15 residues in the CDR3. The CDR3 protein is CASSASGGLTGELFF. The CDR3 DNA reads TGCGCCAGCAGTGCTAGCGGGGGGCTCACCGGGGAGCTGTTTTTT.

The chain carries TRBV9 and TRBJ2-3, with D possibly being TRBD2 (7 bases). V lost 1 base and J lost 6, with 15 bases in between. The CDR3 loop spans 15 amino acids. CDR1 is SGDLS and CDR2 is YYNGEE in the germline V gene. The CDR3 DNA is TGTGCCAGCAGCGTACAGGAGGGGGGGACGGATACGCAGTATTTT. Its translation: CASSVQEGGTDTQYF.

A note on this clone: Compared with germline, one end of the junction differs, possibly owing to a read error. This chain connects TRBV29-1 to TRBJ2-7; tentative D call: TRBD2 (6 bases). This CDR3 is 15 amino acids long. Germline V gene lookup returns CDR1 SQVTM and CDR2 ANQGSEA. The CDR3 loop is CSVEVYGGISSEQYF. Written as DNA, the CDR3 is TGCAGCGTTGAAGTATATGGAGGGATCTCCTCCGAGCAGTACTTC.

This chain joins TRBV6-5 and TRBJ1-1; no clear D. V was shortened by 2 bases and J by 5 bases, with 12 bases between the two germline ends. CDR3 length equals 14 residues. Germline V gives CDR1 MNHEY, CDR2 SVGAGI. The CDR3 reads CASSYGGSGTEAFF. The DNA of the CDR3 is TGTGCCAGCAGTTACGGAGGGTCGGGGACTGAAGCTTTCTTT.

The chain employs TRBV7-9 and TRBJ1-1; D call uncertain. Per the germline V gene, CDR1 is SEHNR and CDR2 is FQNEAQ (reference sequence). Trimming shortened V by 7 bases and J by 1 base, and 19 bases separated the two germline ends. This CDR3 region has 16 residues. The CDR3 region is CASTVLDTLGNTEAFF. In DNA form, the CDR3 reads TGTGCCAGCACCGTCCTTGACACGTTGGGGAACACTGAAGCTTTCTTT.

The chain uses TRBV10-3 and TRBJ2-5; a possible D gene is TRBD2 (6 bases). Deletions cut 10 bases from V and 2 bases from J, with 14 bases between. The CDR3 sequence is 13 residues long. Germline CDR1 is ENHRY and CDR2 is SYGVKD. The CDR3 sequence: CATQRDLQETQYF. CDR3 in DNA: TGTGCCACACAAAGGGACTTACAAGAGACCCAGTACTTC.